A single sample is the source of the 23 T cell receptor beta chains below, sequenced in a study of control samples from healthy donors and cancer patients. This table comes from immunoSEQ multiplex PCR, and its TCRdb copy is limited to in-frame clones, with some not included. Among 200,000 or so clones, about 95% were seen once, and the ten largest hold roughly 1.6%. Sequencing was performed on blood. These TCRs come from a man aged 45-65 years in good health.

The rearrangement uses TRBV28 and TRBJ2-7; D is uncertain. CDR3 length: 13 amino acids. CDR1 and CDR2 from the germline V gene are MDHEN and SYDVKM. CDR3 bases: TGTGCCAGCAGTTCCCGATCGGTACGGGTAGCTAAGGTC. The encoded protein is CASSSRSVRVAKV.

This chain connects TRBV18 to TRBJ2-5; D may be TRBD1 (7 bases). V was shortened by 3 bases and J by 2 bases, with 13 bases between the two germline ends. This CDR3 spans 15 amino acids. Germline V gene data show CDR1 as KGHSH and CDR2 as LQKENI. The CDR3 here is CASSPQGGQQETQYF. CDR3 DNA: TGTGCCAGCTCACCTCAGGGGGGACAACAAGAGACCCAGTACTTC. The entire variable domain, with the rest obtained from reference TRBV18 and TRBJ2-5, is as follows: NAGVMQNPRHLVRRRGQEARLRCSPMKGHSHVYWYRQLPEEGLKFMVYLQKENIIDESGMPKERFSAEFPKEGPSILRIQQVVRGDSAAYFCASSPQGGQQETQYFGPGTRLLVL.

The J gene is TRBJ2-5, the V gene TRBV5-1; unclear D gene. V lost 0 bases to trimming and J lost 2 bases, with 5 bases between them. The CDR3 totals 13 residues. The germline V gene encodes CDR1 SGHRS and CDR2 YFSETQ. In DNA, the CDR3 is TGCGCCAGCAGCTTGGGGTTACAAGAGACCCAGTACTTC. Translation gives CASSLGLQETQYF.

The chain links TRBV7-9 to TRBJ2-3, with TRBD1 matching over 9 bases. Looked up from germline, CDR1 is SEHNR and CDR2 is FQNEAQ (reference sequence). V lost 5 bases, J lost 6 bases, and 12 bases stayed unmatched. There are 16 residues in the CDR3. The DNA of the CDR3 is TGTGCCAGCAGCCGCCGTCCCGGGACAGGGACTGATACGCAGTATTTT. The encoded protein is CASSRRPGTGTDTQYF.

The chain links TRBV5-6 to TRBJ1-5; no clear D. The CDR3 runs 14 residues. CDR1 is SGHDT, CDR2 YYEEEE, per germline. Between the trimmed V and J ends, which lost 4 bases and 2 bases, there was a span of 10 bases. CDR3 nucleotide sequence: TGTGCCAGCAGCCTGGAGGCAGGCAATCAGCCCCAGCATTTT. Translated, it gives CASSLEAGNQPQHF.

Here the CDR3 DNA reads TGTGCCAGCAGCTCCCAAGGGGGCGGGGCCCCCGATACGCAGTATTTT. It codes for CASSSQGGGAPDTQYF. The chain employs TRBV28 and TRBJ2-3; maybe TRBD1 (7 bases). Between the trimmed V and J ends, which lost 6 bases and 6 bases, there was a span of 22 bases. Germline V gene lookup returns CDR1 MDHEN and CDR2 SYDVKM. The CDR3 has 16 amino acids.

The rearrangement joins TRBV6-6 to TRBJ1-3, with 8 bases fitting TRBD1. CDR3 length: 13 amino acids. Looked up from germline, CDR1 is MNHNY and CDR2 is SVGAGI (reference sequence). V was clipped by 6 bases and J by 8 bases; unmatched bases: 6. The CDR3: CASRQDRDDTIYF. The DNA of the CDR3 is TGTGCCAGCAGGCAGGACAGGGACGACACCATATATTTT.

The chain employs TRBV6-5 and TRBJ2-2; TRBD2 is a possible D gene (5 bases). The germline CDR1 and CDR2 sequences are MNHEY and SVGAGI. The V end lost 7 bases, the J end lost 1 base, and 13 bases lay between the germline ends. The CDR3 sequence is 15 residues long. The CDR3 DNA reads TGTGCCAGCACCTTAGGTGGAGGGAACACCGGGGAGCTGTTTTTT. It encodes CASTLGGGNTGELFF.

Comments on this clone: This sample includes further DNA sequences coding for the same CDR3. The rearrangement links TRBV18 to TRBJ1-1; no firm D call. The CDR3 runs to 13 residues. Deletions cut 2 bases from V and 1 base from J, with 5 bases between. The germline CDR1 and CDR2 sequences are KGHSH and LQKENI. The CDR3 DNA is TGTGCCAGCTCACCAAGCGGGAACACTGAAGCTTTCTTT. This codes for CASSPSGNTEAFF. Drawing the rest from reference TRBV18 and TRBJ1-1, the complete variable domain is NAGVMQNPRHLVRRRGQEARLRCSPMKGHSHVYWYRQLPEEGLKFMVYLQKENIIDESGMPKERFSAEFPKEGPSILRIQQVVRGDSAAYFCASSPSGNTEAFFGQGTRLTVV.

The genes are TRBV2 and TRBJ1-1, with TRBD1 matching 7 bases. This CDR3 has 11 amino acids. Germline assignment: CDR1 SNHLY and CDR2 FYNNEI. V trimming: 3 bases; J trimming: 11 bases; junction bases outside the gene matches: 3. CDR3 coding DNA: TGTGCCAGCAGTGAGGGCAGGGGGGCTTTCTTT. This gives the protein CASSEGRGAFF.

The V and J genes are TRBV11-1 and TRBJ2-6, with D uncertain. This CDR3 comprises 15 residues. Deletions cut 1 base from V and 0 bases from J, with 4 bases between. Germline CDR1 is SGHAT and CDR2 is FQDESV (reference sequence). The CDR3 coding sequence is TGTGCCAGCAGCTTAGGAGACTCTGGGGCCAACGTCCTGACTTTC. Its translation: CASSLGDSGANVLTF.

The rearrangement uses TRBV3-1 (or the pseudogene TRBV3-2) and TRBJ1-4, with D tentatively TRBD1 (5 bases). V was trimmed by 1 base and J by 8 bases, leaving 8 bases between them. Per germline, CDR1 LGHDT and CDR2 YNNKEL (reference sequence). The CDR3 extends over 13 amino acids. This chain's CDR3 is CASSQVGGEKLFF. In nucleotides, the CDR3 is TGTGCCAGCAGCCAAGTGGGGGGAGAAAAACTGTTTTTT.

The V call is TRBV16, the J call TRBJ2-1; D perhaps matches TRBD2 (5 bases). Trimming removed 0 bases from V and 7 bases from J, with 10 bases in between. The CDR3 is made up of 14 amino acids. The germline gives CDR1 KGHSY, CDR2 FQNENV. The DNA for the CDR3 is TGTGCCAGCAGCCAATCATCTAGCTTGAATGAGCAGTTCTTC. Its translation: CASSQSSSLNEQFF.

The table lists this clone with a count of one. The chain recombines TRBV4-2 with TRBJ1-1; tentative D call: TRBD1 (5 bases). This CDR3 spans 17 amino acids. CDR1 LGHNA and CDR2 YNFKEQ come from the germline V gene. The V end was cut by 4 bases, the J end by 0 bases, with 18 bases between. This CDR3 reads CASSPFAMQGVNTEAFF. The CDR3 region has the DNA TGTGCCAGCAGCCCTTTCGCTATGCAGGGCGTGAACACTGAAGCTTTCTTT.

This clone was recorded only once. The rearrangement joins TRBV7-9 to TRBJ1-6, with D uncertain. The CDR3 loop spans 12 amino acids. The V gene's germline CDR1 is SEHNR and CDR2 FQNEAQ (reference sequence). The V gene lost 5 bases and the J gene lost 10 bases, with 9 bases spanning the gap. The CDR3 protein is CASSPLVSPLHF. CDR3 DNA: TGTGCCAGCAGCCCGTTGGTGTCACCCCTCCACTTT.

The chain combines TRBV3-1 (or the pseudogene TRBV3-2) with TRBJ2-7, with TRBD2 identical over 10 bases. The CDR3 is made up of 15 amino acids. Germline V gene lookup returns CDR1 LGHDT and CDR2 YNNKEL (reference sequence). With 4 bases clipped from V and 7 bases from J, the junction kept 10 bases outside the gene matches. The CDR3 coding sequence is TGTGCCAGCAGCCGCAAGCGGGGGGGCCGGGATGAGCAGTACTTC. Its protein is CASSRKRGGRDEQYF.

The sample holds one count of this clone. The rearrangement joins TRBV14 to TRBJ1-1, with TRBD1 as a possible D gene (5 bases). Trimming cost V 6 bases and J 5 bases, with 13 bases left between them. Germline V CDR1 and CDR2: SGHDN, FVKESK. This CDR3 is 13 amino acids long. CDR3 nucleotide sequence: TGTGCCAGCAGTCCCATCGGGGGTACTGAAGCTTTCTTT. The encoded protein is CASSPIGGTEAFF.

The V gene is TRBV19, the J gene TRBJ1-1; 7 bases are a match to TRBD1. Germline V CDR1 and CDR2: LNHDA, SQIVND (reference sequence). Trimming removed 2 bases from V and 1 base from J; junction bases left unmatched: 10. The CDR3 contains 17 residues. The CDR3 is CASSIRTLDRENTEAFF. CDR3 DNA sequence: TGTGCCAGTAGTATAAGGACCCTCGACAGGGAGAACACTGAAGCTTTCTTT.

This chain's CDR3 is CASSDLHRGKDEQYF. The CDR3, as DNA: TGCGCCAGCAGTGACCTTCACCGAGGGAAAGACGAGCAGTACTTC. V and J are TRBV10-1 and TRBJ2-7; weak D call: TRBD2 (5 bases). The CDR3 extends over 15 amino acids. Germline CDR1 WNHNN, CDR2 SYGVQD (reference sequence). V was clipped by 3 bases and J by 5 bases, with 17 bases between them.

The chain employs TRBV2 and TRBJ2-5; TRBD2 is a possible D gene (7 bases). Germline CDR1 is SNHLY and CDR2 is FYNNEI. The CDR3 spans 15 residues. The ends were cut back, 6 bases at V and 6 bases at J, with 20 bases in the middle. The chain's CDR3 is CASSPEGGMGQTQYF. For the CDR3, the DNA is TGTGCCAGCAGCCCTGAGGGGGGGATGGGTCAGACCCAGTACTTC.

The chain couples TRBV6-5 to TRBJ2-1; 8 bases fit TRBD1. The CDR3 contains 11 residues. From germline, CDR1 is MNHEY and CDR2 SVGAGI. V trimming: 6 bases; J trimming: 15 bases; junction bases outside the gene matches: 7. The CDR3 reads CASRGQAWRFF. The CDR3 nucleotides are TGTGCCAGCAGGGGACAGGCATGGCGGTTCTTC.

The gene calls are TRBV5-1 and TRBJ2-1; no definite D call. The germline V and J ends were trimmed by 2 bases and 7 bases, with 7 bases remaining between them. CDR1 is SGHRS and CDR2 is YFSETQ in the germline V gene. The CDR3 covers 12 residues. This CDR3 is CASSLEANEQFF. CDR3 nucleotide sequence: TGCGCCAGCAGCTTAGAAGCGAATGAGCAGTTCTTC.

The CDR3, as DNA: TGTGCCAGCACCCAGTCCCAGGGGAGAGCGCGTGGCTACACCTTC. It codes for CASTQSQGRARGYTF. The chain employs TRBV27 and TRBJ1-2; tentative D call: TRBD1 (6 bases). The CDR3 is 15 amino acids. The ends were cut back, 7 bases at V and 7 bases at J, with 22 bases in the middle. Germline CDR1 MNHEY, CDR2 SMNVEV (reference sequence).